Detailed here is one T cell receptor (beta chain). Its antigen is undetermined. This sample was taken from a study of vaccination effects on CD4 cells after COVID-19. Looking at the study overall: Either the mRNA-1273 or the BNT162b2 vaccine was given to participants as two doses.

Viral peptide pool expansion of antigen-specific CD4+ T cells preceded sequencing in the ViraFEST assay. Culture proceeded for about ten days, and CD4+ T cells were then isolated. Vaccinees lacked prior SARS-CoV-2 infection and tested negative for nucleocapsid antibodies. It was with approximately 9.6 IU/ml IL-2 and approximately 10 ug/ml peptides that a few million PBMC per well were cultured. Generated by immunoSEQ multiplex PCR, the TCRdb table keeps only in-frame clones and is missing some. The sample lists fewer than 30,000 clones; 72% were seen once. The CDR3 length is 14 residues. The junction had 2 bases not matched to a gene; V was cut back by 5 bases and J by 1 base. Per germline, CDR1 MNHEY and CDR2 SVGAGI.

The chain combines TRBV6-5 with TRBJ1-1; 9 nucleotides agree with TRBD1. The receptor was isolated from a human donor who received a COVID-19 vaccine. Sample: CD4+ T cells from PBMCs cultured with SARS-CoV-2 spike peptides, taken before COVID-19 vaccination. The CDR3 protein is CASSRGQGNTEAFF. DNA of the CDR3: TGTGCCAGCAGTCGGGGACAGGGGAACACTGAAGCTTTCTTT.